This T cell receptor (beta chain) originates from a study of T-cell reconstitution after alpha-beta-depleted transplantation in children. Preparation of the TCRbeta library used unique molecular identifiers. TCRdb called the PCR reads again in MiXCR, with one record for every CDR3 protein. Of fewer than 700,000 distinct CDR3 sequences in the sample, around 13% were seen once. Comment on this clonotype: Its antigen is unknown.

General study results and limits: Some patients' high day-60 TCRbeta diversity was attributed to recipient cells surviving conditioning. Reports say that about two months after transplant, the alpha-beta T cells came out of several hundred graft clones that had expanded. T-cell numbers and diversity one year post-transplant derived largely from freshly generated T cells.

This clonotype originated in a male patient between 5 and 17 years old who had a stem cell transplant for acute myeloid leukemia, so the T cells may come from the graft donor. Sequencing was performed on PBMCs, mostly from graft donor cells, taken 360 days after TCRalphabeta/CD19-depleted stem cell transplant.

This CDR3 is CSARSGTFPYEQYF. For the CDR3, the DNA is TGCAGTGCTAGATCCGGGACTTTCCCCTACGAGCAGTACTTC. The chain combines TRBV20-1 with TRBJ2-7, with D possibly being TRBD2 (6 bases). There are 14 residues in the CDR3. Germline V CDR1 and CDR2: DFQATT, SNEGSKA (reference sequence). Trimming took 2 bases from V and 2 from J, leaving 13 bases between them.